This TCR beta chain was retrieved from a study of T cell changes during pregnancy in multiple sclerosis. Between the trimmed V and J ends, which lost 1 base and 3 bases, there was a span of 14 bases. The germline CDR1 and CDR2 sequences are SEHNR and FQNEAQ (reference sequence). The CDR3 has 16 residues. This clone was counted a single time. Clones were sequenced by immunoSEQ multiplex PCR, and TCRdb holds only the in-frame ones, with some missing. The table has 73,000 or so clones, about 90% seen once. This material consisted of peripheral blood, taken in the second trimester of pregnancy. This chain uses TRBV7-9 with TRBJ2-3, with TRBD2 as a possible D gene (7 bases). This receptor was obtained from a female donor with multiple sclerosis, enrolled in a pregnancy study. CDR3 sequence: CASSLVVGGRTDTQYF. The CDR3, as DNA: TGTGCCAGCAGCTTAGTAGTGGGGGGGCGGACAGATACGCAGTATTTT.